There are many counts of the clone carrying this TCR beta chain. Antigen specificity is unknown. TCRdb processed the reads anew with MiXCR; each CDR3 protein has one entry. The sample yields some 110,000 distinct CDR3 sequences, around 10% seen once. The source of the sample is a study of T cell repertoires in cytomegalovirus infection. Study-wide context: It was the public TCR beta signatures that indicated both CMV infection and matching HLA type. Study-level findings and limits: CMV-specific HLA-C-restricted TCR beta clonotypes dominated the ex vivo response.

V was shortened by 3 bases and J by 0 bases, with 9 bases between the two germline ends. CDR1 and CDR2 (germline): DFQATT, SNEGSKA (reference sequence). The CDR3 has 13 amino acids. Input material: PBMCs, sequenced either directly or after in vitro stimulation (not recorded which). The sequence came from a human donor in good health (CMV status not recorded). Some clones in this sample may be carry-over from other donors' samples. The chain employs TRBV20-1 and TRBJ2-7; weak D call: TRBD1 (5 bases). CDR3 nucleotides: TGCAGTGCTAGTGCCAGGGCCTCCTACGAGCAGTACTTC. Amino acids: CSASARASYEQYF.